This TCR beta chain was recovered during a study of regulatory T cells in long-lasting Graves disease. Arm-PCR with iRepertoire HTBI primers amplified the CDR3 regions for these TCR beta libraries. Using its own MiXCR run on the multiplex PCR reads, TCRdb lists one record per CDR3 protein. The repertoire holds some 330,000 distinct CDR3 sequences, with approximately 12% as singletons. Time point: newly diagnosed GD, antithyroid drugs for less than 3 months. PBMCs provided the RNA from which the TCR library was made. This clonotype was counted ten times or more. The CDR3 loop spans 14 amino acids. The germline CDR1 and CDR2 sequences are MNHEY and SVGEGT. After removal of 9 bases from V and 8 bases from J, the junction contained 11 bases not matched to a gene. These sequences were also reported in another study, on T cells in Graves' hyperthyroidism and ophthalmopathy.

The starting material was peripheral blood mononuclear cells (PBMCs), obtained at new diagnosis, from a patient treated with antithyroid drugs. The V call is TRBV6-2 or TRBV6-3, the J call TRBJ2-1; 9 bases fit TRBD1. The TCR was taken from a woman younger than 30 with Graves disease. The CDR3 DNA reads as TGTGCCAGTACTACAGGGGGCGCTTTCTATGAGCAGTTCTTC. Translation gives CASTTGGAFYEQFF.